These 9 T cell receptor beta chains originate from one sample sequenced in a study of blood T cell repertoires in COVID-19. Profiling relied on immunoSEQ multiplex PCR, and the TCRdb table lists in-frame clones only, not all of them. Among some 200,000 clones listed, 88% were seen once. Source material: peripheral blood. The receptor set was obtained from a man between 65 and 85 years old with acute or convalescent COVID-19.

This clone has just one count. The V and J genes are TRBV21-1 and TRBJ2-5; the table assigns TRBD1, which was not confirmed against the DNA. TRBV21-1 is shown as a pseudogene. The CDR3 covers 15 residues. The CDR3 sequence is CASTPKLGHKETQYF. The CDR3 bases are TGTGCCAGCACCCCAAAGCTGGGACATAAAGAGACCCAGTACTTC.

The genes are TRBV6-1 and TRBJ1-5, with D unresolved. Germline V CDR1 and CDR2: MNHNS, SASEGT. Trimming pared 0 bases from V and 5 bases from J, leaving 11 bases between. CDR3 length: 15 amino acids. DNA for the CDR3: TGTGCCAGCAGTGAAGCGATTACAGCGGATCAGCCCCAGCATTTT. Its translation: CASSEAITADQPQHF.

The chain is built from TRBV7-2 and TRBJ2-2, with D possibly being TRBD1 (5 bases). Trimming took off 6 bases at V and 0 bases at J, with 8 bases between the two ends. The CDR3 sequence is 14 residues long. CDR1 is SGHTA, CDR2 FQGNSA, per germline. The CDR3 protein is CASRLRANTGELFF. CDR3 DNA: TGTGCCAGCAGACTCAGGGCGAACACCGGGGAGCTGTTTTTT.

J is TRBJ1-2 and V is TRBV27; 7 bases fit TRBD1. Germline V gene lookup returns CDR1 MNHEY and CDR2 SMNVEV (reference sequence). This CDR3 has 18 amino acids. V shed 3 bases, J shed 0 bases, and the junction held 13 bases outside the gene matches. CDR3 sequence reads: CASSLPRWGQNTNYGYTF. Here the CDR3 DNA reads TGTGCCAGCAGTTTGCCGCGGTGGGGACAGAATACTAACTATGGCTACACCTTC.

The sample holds one count of this clone. V usage is TRBV6-2 or TRBV6-3 and J usage is TRBJ2-2, with 7 bases fitting TRBD2. After removal of 0 bases from V and 3 bases from J, the junction contained 10 bases not matched to a gene. CDR1 and CDR2 (germline): MNHEY, SVGEGT. This CDR3 contains 18 residues. The CDR3 DNA follows: TGTGCCAGCAGTTACTCGATTTGGCGGCGGGAGTACACCGGGGAGCTGTTTTTT. The encoded protein is CASSYSIWRREYTGELFF.

The CDR3 coding sequence is TGTGCCATCAGTGAACTTGAGAATGAGCAGTTCTTC. This sequence encodes CAISELENEQFF. V usage is TRBV10-3 and J usage is TRBJ2-1; D is undetermined. V lost 3 bases and J 7 bases, leaving 7 bases between the germline ends. CDR3 length: 12 amino acids. Germline V CDR1 and CDR2: ENHRY, SYGVKD.

V and J are TRBV28 and TRBJ2-3, with 7 bases aligning to TRBD1. Unmatched junction bases numbered 3, after V lost 4 bases and J lost 2 bases. From germline, CDR1 is MDHEN and CDR2 SYDVKM. The CDR3 is 14 residues long. The CDR3 loop reads CASSSGTATDTQYF. The DNA for the CDR3 is TGTGCCAGCAGTTCCGGGACAGCCACAGATACGCAGTATTTT. Filled out from reference TRBV28 and TRBJ2-3, the complete variable domain reads DVKVTQSSRYLVKRTGEKVFLECVQDMDHENMFWYRQDPGLGLRLIYFSYDVKMKEKGDIPEGYSVSREKKERFSLILESASTNQTSMYLCASSSGTATDTQYFGPGTRLTVL.

The CDR3 DNA reads TGTGCCAGTAGTATATCCCAAACAGCGAACACTGAAGCTTTCTTT. This encodes CASSISQTANTEAFF. The rearrangement uses TRBV19 and TRBJ1-1; D not resolved. Germline lookup yields CDR1 LNHDA and CDR2 SQIVND (reference sequence). The germline V and J ends were trimmed by 2 bases and 1 base, with 11 bases remaining between them. The CDR3 runs to 15 residues.

This chain links TRBV2 with TRBJ1-2; D is unclear. This CDR3 comprises 15 residues. Trimming cost V 10 bases and J 7 bases, with 25 bases left between them. Germline V gene lookup returns CDR1 SNHLY and CDR2 FYNNEI. Written as DNA, the CDR3 is TGTGCCACTGCCCCAGTGCCCCGGGGTGGAGGTGGCTACACCTTC. Its translation: CATAPVPRGGGGYTF.